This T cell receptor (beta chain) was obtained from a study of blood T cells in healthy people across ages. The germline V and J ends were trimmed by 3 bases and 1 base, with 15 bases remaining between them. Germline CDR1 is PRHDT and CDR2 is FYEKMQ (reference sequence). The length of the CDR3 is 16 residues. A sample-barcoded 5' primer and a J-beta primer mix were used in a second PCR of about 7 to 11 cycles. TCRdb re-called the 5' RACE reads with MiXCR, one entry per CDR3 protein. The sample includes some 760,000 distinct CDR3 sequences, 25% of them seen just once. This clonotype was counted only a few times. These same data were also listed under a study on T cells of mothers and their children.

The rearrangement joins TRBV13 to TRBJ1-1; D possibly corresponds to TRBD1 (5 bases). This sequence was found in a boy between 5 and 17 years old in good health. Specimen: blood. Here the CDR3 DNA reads TGTGCCAGCAGCTTTCGCGGGGGACGGGGGAACACTGAAGCTTTCTTT. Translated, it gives CASSFRGGRGNTEAFF.